This TCR beta chain derives from a study of human T cells and chemical hapten exposure. In the library, unique molecular identifiers were attached to individual cDNA molecules. TCRdb re-derived calls from the RACE reads in MiXCR, one entry per CDR3 protein. The table shows some 110,000 distinct CDR3 sequences, with around 10% occurring only once. At least ten counts were recorded for this clonotype. Its antigen is unidentified. Time point denoted: patch test 3, about 24 weeks after DPC sensitization. The treatment was: therapeutic diphenylcyclopropenone sensitization with weekly scalp DPC. Blood was drawn before each patch test was applied. Notes on the study in general: Expanded TCRs were compared with controls, and the expanded TCRs formed significantly more large CDR3 similarity clusters.

The CDR3 totals 12 residues. Per the germline V gene, CDR1 is DFQATT and CDR2 is SNEGSKA (reference sequence). The V and J ends lost 2 bases and 6 bases respectively, with 9 bases between them. Sequencing used whole blood, obtained in connection with sensitization to the hapten diphenylcyclopropenone (DPC). The receptor comes from a woman in her 50s with alopecia areata. Some clones in this sample may be carry-over from other donors' samples. This chain links TRBV20-1 with TRBJ2-3, with D possibly being TRBD1 (5 bases). DNA for the CDR3: TGCAGTGCTAGATCAGGGAAGGATACGCAGTATTTT. Residues: CSARSGKDTQYF.